This record looks at one TCR beta chain sequence and its context. Measured with immunoSEQ multiplex PCR; TCRdb has only the in-frame clones, and not every one. This table holds more than 100,000 clones, approximately 85% found once. Trimming shortened V by 4 bases and J by 6 bases, and 15 bases separated the two germline ends. The CDR3 has 15 amino acids. Per germline, CDR1 SNHLY and CDR2 FYNNEI. This record belongs to a study of T cell responses to AZD1222 COVID-19 vaccine. The source material was peripheral blood, sampled 28 days after the second dose of the MenACWY control vaccine. This chain uses TRBV2 with TRBJ1-4; a possible D gene is TRBD1 (5 bases). This TCR was sampled from an adult who received the MenACWY meningococcal vaccine as a control. The CDR3 spells CASSVVGQGDEKLFF. The CDR3 DNA reads TGTGCCAGCAGTGTGGTGGGTCAGGGTGATGAAAAACTGTTTTTT. Variable domain in full (rest from reference TRBV2 and TRBJ1-4): EPEVTQTPSHQVTQMGQEVILRCVPISNHLYFYWYRQILGQKVEFLVSFYNNEISEKSEIFDDQFSVERPDGSNFTLKIRSTKLEDSAMYFCASSVVGQGDEKLFFGSGTQLSVL.